This T cell receptor beta chain was recorded in a study of blood T cell repertoires in COVID-19. Whole-study context: Sites in the United States, Italy and Spain provided acute and convalescent COVID-19 samples. T cells, B-cell-depleted T cells, or PBMCs supplied cDNA or gDNA.

The V gene's germline CDR1 is SGHRS and CDR2 YFSETQ. The V end lost 0 bases, the J end lost 10 bases, and 11 bases lay between the germline ends. The CDR3 sequence is 13 residues long. The method was immunoSEQ multiplex PCR; TCRdb's version includes in-frame clones alone and lacks a portion of them. The sample includes nearly 300,000 clones, under 90% of them seen just once. The sequenced sample consisted of PBMCs or T cells enriched from blood (not recorded which). This chain connects TRBV5-1 to TRBJ2-1, with a weak D call TRBD2 (5 bases). The sequence was collected from a woman aged 45-65 years who had been exposed to COVID-19. The CDR3 DNA follows: TGCGCCAGCAGCTTGGGTGTTGAGGGCGAGCAGTTCTTC. Its protein is CASSLGVEGEQFF.